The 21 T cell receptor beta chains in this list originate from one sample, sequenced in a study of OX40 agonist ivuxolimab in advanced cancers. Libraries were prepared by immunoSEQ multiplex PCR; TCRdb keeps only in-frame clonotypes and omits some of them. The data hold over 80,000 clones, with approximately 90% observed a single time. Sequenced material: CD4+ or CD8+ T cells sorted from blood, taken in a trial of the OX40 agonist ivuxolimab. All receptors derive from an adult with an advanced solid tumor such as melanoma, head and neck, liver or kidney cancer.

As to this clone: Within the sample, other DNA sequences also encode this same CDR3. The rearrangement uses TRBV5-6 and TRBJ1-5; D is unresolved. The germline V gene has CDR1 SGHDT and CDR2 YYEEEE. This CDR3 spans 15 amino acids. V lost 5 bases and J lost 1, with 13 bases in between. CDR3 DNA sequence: TGTGCCAGCAGTCTGGGGTACAGCAGCAATCAGCCCCAGCATTTT. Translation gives CASSLGYSSNQPQHF.

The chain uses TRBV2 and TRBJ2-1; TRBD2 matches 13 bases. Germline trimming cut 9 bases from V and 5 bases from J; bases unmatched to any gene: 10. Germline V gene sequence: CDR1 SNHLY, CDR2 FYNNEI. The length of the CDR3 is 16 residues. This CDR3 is CASHRTSGSGDNEQFF. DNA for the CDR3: TGTGCCAGTCACCGGACTAGCGGGAGTGGGGACAATGAGCAGTTCTTC.

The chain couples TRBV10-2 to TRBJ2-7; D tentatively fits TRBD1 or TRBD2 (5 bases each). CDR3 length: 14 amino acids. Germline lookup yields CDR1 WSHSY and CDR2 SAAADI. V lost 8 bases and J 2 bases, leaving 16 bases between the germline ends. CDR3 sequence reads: CASRPGTGAYEQYF. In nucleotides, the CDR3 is TGCGCCAGCCGACCTGGGACCGGCGCCTACGAGCAGTACTTC.

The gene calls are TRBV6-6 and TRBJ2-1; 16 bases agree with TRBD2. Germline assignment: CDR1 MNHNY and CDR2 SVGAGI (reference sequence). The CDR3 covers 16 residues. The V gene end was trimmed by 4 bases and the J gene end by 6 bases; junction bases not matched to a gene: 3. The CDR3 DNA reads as TGTGCCAGCAGTTCCGGGACTAGCGGGAGGGGCAATGAGCAGTTCTTC. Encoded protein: CASSSGTSGRGNEQFF.

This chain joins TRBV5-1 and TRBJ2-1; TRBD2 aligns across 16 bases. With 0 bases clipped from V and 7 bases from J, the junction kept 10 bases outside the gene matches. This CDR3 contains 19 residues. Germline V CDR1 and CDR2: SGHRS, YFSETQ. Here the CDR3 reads CASSLGTLGTSGRENEQFF. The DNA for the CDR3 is TGCGCCAGCAGCTTGGGGACTTTGGGGACTAGCGGGAGGGAAAATGAGCAGTTCTTC.

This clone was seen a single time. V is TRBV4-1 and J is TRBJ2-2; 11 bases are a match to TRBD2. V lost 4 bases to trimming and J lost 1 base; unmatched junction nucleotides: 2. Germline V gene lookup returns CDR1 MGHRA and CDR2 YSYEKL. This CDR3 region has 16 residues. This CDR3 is CASSPGTSGNTGELFF. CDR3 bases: TGCGCCAGCAGCCCCGGGACTAGCGGGAACACCGGGGAGCTGTTTTTT.

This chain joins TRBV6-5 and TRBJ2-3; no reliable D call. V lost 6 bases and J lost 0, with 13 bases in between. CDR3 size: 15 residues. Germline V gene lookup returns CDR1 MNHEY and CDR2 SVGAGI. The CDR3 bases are TGTGCCAGCAGCCCTAAAACCACTAGCACAGATACGCAGTATTTT. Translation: CASSPKTTSTDTQYF.

The CDR3 spells CASSGLLAHEQFF. CDR3 sequence (DNA): TGTGCCAGCAGCGGCTTACTAGCCCATGAGCAGTTCTTC. The V call is TRBV7-2, the J call TRBJ2-1; maybe TRBD2 (6 bases). The V gene's germline CDR1 is SGHTA and CDR2 FQGNSA. Trimming left V 5 bases short and J 8 bases short, with 13 bases between. There are 13 residues in the CDR3.

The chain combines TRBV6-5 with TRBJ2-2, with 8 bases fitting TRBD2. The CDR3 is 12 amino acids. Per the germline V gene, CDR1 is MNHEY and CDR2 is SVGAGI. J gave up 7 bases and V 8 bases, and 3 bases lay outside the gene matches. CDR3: CASREGGGELFF. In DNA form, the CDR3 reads TGTGCCAGCCGGGAGGGTGGCGGGGAGCTGTTTTTT.

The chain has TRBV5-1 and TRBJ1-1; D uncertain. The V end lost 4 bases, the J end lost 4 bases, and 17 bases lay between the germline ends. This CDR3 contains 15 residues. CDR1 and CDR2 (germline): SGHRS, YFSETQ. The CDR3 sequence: CASSLGNLEVTEAFF. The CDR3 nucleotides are TGCGCCAGCAGCCTCGGGAACCTGGAGGTCACTGAAGCTTTCTTT.

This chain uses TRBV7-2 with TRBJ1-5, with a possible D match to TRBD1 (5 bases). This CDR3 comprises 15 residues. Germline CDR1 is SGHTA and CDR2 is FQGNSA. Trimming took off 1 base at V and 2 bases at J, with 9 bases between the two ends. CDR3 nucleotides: TGTGCCAGCAGCTTAGATTGGGGCGGCAATCAGCCCCAGCATTTT. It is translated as CASSLDWGGNQPQHF. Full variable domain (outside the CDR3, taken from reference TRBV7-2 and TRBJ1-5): GAGVSQSPSNKVTEKGKDVELRCDPISGHTALYWYRQSLGQGLEFLIYFQGNSAPDKSGLPSDRFSAERTGGSVSTLTIQRTQQEDSAVYLCASSLDWGGNQPQHFGDGTRLSIL.

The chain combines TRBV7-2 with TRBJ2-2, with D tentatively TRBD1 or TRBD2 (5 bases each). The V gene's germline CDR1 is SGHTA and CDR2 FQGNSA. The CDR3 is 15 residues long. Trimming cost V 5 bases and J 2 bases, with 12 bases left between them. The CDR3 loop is CASSRDGLNTGELFF. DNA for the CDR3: TGTGCCAGCAGCCGGGACGGCCTTAACACCGGGGAGCTGTTTTTT.

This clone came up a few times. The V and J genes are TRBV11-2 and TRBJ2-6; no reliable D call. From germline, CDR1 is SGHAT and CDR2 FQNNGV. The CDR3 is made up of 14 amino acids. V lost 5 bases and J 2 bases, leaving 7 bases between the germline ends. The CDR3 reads CASSRHTGANVLTF. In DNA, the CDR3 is TGTGCCAGCAGCAGACATACTGGGGCCAACGTCCTGACTTTC.

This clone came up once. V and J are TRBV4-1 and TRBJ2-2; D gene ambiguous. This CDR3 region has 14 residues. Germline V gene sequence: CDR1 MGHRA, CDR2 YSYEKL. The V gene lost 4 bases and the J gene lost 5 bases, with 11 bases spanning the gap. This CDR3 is CASSPPSYTGELFF. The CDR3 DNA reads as TGCGCCAGCAGCCCCCCTTCGTATACCGGGGAGCTGTTTTTT.

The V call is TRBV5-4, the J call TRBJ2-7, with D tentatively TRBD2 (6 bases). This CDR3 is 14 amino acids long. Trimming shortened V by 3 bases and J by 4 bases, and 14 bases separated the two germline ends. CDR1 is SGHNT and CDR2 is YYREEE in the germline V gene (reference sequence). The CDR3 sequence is CASSSGGASYEQYF. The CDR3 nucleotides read TGTGCCAGCAGCTCGGGCGGGGCTTCGTACGAGCAGTACTTC.

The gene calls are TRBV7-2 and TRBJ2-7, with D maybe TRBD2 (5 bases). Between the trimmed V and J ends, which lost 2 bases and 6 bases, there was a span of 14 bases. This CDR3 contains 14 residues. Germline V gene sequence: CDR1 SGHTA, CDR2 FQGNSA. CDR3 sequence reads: CASSLTFRDTEQYF. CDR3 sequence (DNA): TGTGCCAGCAGCTTAACGTTTCGGGATACCGAGCAGTACTTC.

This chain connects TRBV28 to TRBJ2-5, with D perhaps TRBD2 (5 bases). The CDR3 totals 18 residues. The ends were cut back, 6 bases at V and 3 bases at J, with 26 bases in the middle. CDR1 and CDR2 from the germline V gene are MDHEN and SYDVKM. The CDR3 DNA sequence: TGTGCCAGCAGCACGGGGTTGGGCCCAAATCTGGGGAAAGAGACCCAGTACTTC. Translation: CASSTGLGPNLGKETQYF.

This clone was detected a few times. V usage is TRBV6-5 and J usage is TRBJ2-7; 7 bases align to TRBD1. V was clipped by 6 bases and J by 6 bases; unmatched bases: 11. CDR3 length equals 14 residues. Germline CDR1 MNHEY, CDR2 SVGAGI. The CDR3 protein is CASRLQVGGGEQYF. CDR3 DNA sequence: TGTGCCAGCAGACTACAAGTAGGGGGCGGCGAGCAGTACTTC.

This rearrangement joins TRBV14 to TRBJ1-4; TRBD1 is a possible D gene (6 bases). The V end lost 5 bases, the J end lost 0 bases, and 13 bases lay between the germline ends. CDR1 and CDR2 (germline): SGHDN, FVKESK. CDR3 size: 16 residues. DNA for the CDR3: TGTGCCAGCAGCTGGGGGGCCCGTGCAACTAATGAAAAACTGTTTTTT. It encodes CASSWGARATNEKLFF.

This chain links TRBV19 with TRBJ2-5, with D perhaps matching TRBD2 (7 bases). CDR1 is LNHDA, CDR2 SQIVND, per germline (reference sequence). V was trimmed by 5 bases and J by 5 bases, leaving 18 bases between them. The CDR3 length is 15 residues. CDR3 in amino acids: CASSAQRGGRETQYF. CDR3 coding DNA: TGTGCCAGTAGTGCCCAGAGGGGGGGCAGGGAGACCCAGTACTTC.

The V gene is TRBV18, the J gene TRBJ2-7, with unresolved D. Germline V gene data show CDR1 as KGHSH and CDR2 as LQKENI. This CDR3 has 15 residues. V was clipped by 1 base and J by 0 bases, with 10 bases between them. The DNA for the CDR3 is TGTGCCAGCTCACCACGCGCGGTGAGCTCCTACGAGCAGTACTTC. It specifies CASSPRAVSSYEQYF. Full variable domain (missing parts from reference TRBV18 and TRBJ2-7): NAGVMQNPRHLVRRRGQEARLRCSPMKGHSHVYWYRQLPEEGLKFMVYLQKENIIDESGMPKERFSAEFPKEGPSILRIQQVVRGDSAAYFCASSPRAVSSYEQYFGPGTRLTVT.